Below, one T cell receptor (beta chain) is given with its context. This entry is derived from a study of early T cells in non-severe SARS-CoV-2 infection. The germline V and J ends were trimmed by 5 bases and 5 bases, with 12 bases remaining between them. The CDR3 has 13 residues. Germline V lookup: CDR1 LNHDA, CDR2 SQIVND (reference sequence). Attached unique molecular identifiers marked individual cDNA molecules. TCRdb re-derived calls from the 5' RACE reads in MiXCR, one entry per CDR3 protein. The data contain about 97,000 distinct CDR3 sequences, approximately 10% of them seen just once; the ten biggest clones take up 4.7%.

This receptor was obtained from an adult who was a healthcare worker with PCR-confirmed SARS-CoV-2 infection or an uninfected control (not recorded which). The rearrangement joins TRBV19 to TRBJ2-5; unclear D gene. Here the sequenced sample was whole blood, taken at baseline. In DNA form, the CDR3 reads TGTGCCAGTAGTCCGCGAACCTGGGAGACCCAGTACTTC. Encoded protein: CASSPRTWETQYF.